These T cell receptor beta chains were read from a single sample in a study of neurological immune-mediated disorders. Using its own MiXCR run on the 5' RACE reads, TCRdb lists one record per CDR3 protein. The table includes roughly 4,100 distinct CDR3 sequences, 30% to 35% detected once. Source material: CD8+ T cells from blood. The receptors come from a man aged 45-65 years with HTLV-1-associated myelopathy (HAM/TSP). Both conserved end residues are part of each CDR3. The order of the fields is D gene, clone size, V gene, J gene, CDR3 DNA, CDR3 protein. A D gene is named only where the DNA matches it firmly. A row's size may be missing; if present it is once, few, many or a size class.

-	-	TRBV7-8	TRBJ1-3	TGTGCCAGCAGCCCCTTTGGCGGACGATACTCTGGAAACACCATATATTTT	CASSPFGGRYSGNTIYF
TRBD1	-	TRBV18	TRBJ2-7	TGTGCCAGCTCACCAGGTCCAGGGGGCATCTACGAGCAGTACTTC	CASSPGPGGIYEQYF
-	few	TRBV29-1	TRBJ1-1	TGCAGCGTTGAAGGCAGGGGAGCTGAAGCTTTCTTT	CSVEGRGAEAFF
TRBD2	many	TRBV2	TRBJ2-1	TGTGCCAGCACCGAATGGGGGGGGAGCTCCTACAATGAGCAGTTCTTC	CASTEWGGSSYNEQFF
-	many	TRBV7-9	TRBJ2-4	TGTGCCAGCACCCCACAGGGTCGAACCAAAAACATTCAGTACTTC	CASTPQGRTKNIQYF
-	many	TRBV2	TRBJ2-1	TGTGCCAGCAGTGAACTAGCAGGCAATGAGCAGTTCTTC	CASSELAGNEQFF
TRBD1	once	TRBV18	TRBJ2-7	TGTGCCAGCTCATCGGACAGGGCTCCAGAGCAGTACTTC	CASSSDRAPEQYF
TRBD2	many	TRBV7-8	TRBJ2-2	TGTGCCAGCAGTTGGGCTAGCGGAATCTCGAACACCGGGGAGCTGTTTTTT	CASSWASGISNTGELFF
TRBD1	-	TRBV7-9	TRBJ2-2	TGTGCCAGCATCACGGACAGGGGGAACACCGGGGAGCTGTTTTTT	CASITDRGNTGELFF
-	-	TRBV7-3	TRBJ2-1	TGTGCCAGCAGCTTAGTGGCACAGGACTCCTCGTACAATGAGCAGTTCTTC	CASSLVAQDSSYNEQFF
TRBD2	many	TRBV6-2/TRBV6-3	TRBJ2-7	TGTGCCAGCAGCCGAAAGGGACTAGCGGGAGGGCCATGGATCTTC	CASSRKGLAGGPWIF
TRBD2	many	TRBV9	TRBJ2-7	TGTGCCAGCAGCGCGACTAGCGGAAGCTCCTACGAGCAGTACTTC	CASSATSGSSYEQYF
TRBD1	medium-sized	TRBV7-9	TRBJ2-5	TGTGCCAGCAGCCCAGACAGGGACGGGACCCAGTACTTC	CASSPDRDGTQYF
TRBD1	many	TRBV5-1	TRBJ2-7	TGCGCCAGCAGCCCGTCGACAGGGTCATACGAGCAGTACTTC	CASSPSTGSYEQYF
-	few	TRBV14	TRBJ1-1	TGTGCCAGCAGCCTCTCGCCGGCAGGAATGAACACTGAAGCTTTCTTT	CASSLSPAGMNTEAFF
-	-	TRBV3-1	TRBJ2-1	TGTGCCAGCAGCCGTGACGGGGCGAGCTCCTACAATGAGCAGTTCTTC	CASSRDGASSYNEQFF